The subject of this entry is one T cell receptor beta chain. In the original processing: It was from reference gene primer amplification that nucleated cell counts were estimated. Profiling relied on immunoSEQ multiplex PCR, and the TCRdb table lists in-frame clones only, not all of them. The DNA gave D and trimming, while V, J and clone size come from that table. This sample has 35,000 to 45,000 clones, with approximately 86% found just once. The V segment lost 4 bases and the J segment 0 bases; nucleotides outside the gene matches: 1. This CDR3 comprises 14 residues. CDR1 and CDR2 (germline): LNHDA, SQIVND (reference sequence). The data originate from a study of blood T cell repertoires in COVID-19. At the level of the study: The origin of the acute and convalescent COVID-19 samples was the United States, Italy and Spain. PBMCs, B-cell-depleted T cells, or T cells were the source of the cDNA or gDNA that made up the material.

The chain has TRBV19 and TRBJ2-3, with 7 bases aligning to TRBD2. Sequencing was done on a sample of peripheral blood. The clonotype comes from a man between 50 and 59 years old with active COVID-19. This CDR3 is CASSTSGSTDTQYF. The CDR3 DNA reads TGTGCCAGTAGTACTAGCGGAAGCACAGATACGCAGTATTTT.